The T cell receptor (beta chain) under discussion was sequenced for a study of T cells in Graves' hyperthyroidism and ophthalmopathy. Study summary: Pretreatment peripheral blood was obtained at initial diagnosis. Study-wide results and caveats: In validation, the model predicted ophthalmopathy. These predictions came a median roughly six months before onset.

CDR1 and CDR2 (germline): GTSNPN, SVGIG (reference sequence). Trimming pared 4 bases from V and 0 bases from J, leaving 10 bases between. This CDR3 has 14 residues. PBMCs stemmed from approximately 9.1 ml fresh peripheral blood. This clonotype has ten or more counts. What it binds is unknown. TCR beta CDR3 region amplification was performed from RNA transcripts. Using the HTBI primer set, a first-round RT-PCR was run on the TCR CDR3. TCRdb used MiXCR to reprocess the multiplex PCR reads, holding one entry per CDR3 protein. The repertoire has fewer than 110,000 distinct CDR3 sequences, roughly 15% of them found once; the top ten carry under 45%.

This clonotype was obtained from a woman aged 45-65 years with Graves' hyperthyroidism. The sample consisted of blood. The chain couples TRBV30 to TRBJ1-3, with D tentatively TRBD1 (6 bases). As DNA, the CDR3 is TGTGCCTGGAATGAGGACAGCTCTGGAAACACCATATATTTT. Translating gives CAWNEDSSGNTIYF.